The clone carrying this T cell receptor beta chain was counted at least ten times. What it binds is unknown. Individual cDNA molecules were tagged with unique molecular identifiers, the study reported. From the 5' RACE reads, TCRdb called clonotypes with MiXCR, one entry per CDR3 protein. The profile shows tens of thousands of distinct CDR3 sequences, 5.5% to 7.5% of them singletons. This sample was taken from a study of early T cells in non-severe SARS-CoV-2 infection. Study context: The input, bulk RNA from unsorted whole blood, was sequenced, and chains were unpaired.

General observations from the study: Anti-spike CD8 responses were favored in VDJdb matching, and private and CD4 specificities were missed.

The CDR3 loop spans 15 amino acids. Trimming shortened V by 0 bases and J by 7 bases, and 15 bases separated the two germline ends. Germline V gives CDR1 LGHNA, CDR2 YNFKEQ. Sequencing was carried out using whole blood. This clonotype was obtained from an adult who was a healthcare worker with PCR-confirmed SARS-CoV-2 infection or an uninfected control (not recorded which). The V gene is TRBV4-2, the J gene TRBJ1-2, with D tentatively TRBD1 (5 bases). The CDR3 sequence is CASSQDRGDMAGYTF. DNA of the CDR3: TGTGCCAGCAGCCAAGATCGGGGGGATATGGCTGGCTACACCTTC.